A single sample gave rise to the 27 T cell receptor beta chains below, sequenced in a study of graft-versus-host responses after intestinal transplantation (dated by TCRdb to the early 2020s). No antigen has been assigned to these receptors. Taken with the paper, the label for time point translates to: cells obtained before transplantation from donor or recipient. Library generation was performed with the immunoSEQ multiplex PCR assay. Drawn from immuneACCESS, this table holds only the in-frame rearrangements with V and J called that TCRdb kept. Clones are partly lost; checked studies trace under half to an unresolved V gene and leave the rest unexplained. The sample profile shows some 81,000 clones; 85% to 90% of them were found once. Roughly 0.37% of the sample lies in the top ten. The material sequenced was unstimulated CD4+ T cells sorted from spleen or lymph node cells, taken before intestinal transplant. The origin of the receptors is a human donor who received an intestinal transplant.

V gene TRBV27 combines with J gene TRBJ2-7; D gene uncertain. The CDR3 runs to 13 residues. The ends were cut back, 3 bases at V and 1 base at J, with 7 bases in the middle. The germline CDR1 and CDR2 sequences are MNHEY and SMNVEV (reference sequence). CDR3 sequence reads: CASSFFPSYEQYF. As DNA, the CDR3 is TGTGCCAGCAGTTTTTTCCCTTCCTACGAGCAGTACTTC.

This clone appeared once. CDR3 nucleotides: TGCAGCGGGACCGGGACAGGGAGGATCAATGAGCAGTTCTTC. Amino acids: CSGTGTGRINEQFF. The rearrangement uses TRBV29-1 and TRBJ2-1, with TRBD1 matching over 9 bases. Losses at the gene ends were 7 bases for V and 6 bases for J; bases not matched to a gene: 10. The CDR3 is made up of 14 amino acids. The V gene's germline CDR1 is SQVTM and CDR2 ANQGSEA.

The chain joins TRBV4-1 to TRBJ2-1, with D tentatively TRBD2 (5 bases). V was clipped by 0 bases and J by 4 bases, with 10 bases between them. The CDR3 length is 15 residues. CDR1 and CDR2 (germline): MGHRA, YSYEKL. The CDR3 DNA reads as TGCGCCAGCAGCCAAGAGTCACTAGAGTACAATGAGCAGTTCTTC. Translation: CASSQESLEYNEQFF.

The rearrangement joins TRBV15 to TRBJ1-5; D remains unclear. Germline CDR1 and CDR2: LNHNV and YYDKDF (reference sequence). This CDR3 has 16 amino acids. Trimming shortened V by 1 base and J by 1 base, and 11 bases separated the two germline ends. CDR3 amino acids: CATSRGEGGSNQPQHF. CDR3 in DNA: TGTGCCACCAGCAGAGGAGAAGGAGGGAGCAATCAGCCCCAGCATTTT. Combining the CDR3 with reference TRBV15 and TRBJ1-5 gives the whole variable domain DAMVIQNPRYQVTQFGKPVTLSCSQTLNHNVMYWYQQKSSQAPKLLFHYYDKDFNNEADTPDNFQSRRPNTSFCFLDIRSPGLGDTAMYLCATSRGEGGSNQPQHFGDGTRLSIL.

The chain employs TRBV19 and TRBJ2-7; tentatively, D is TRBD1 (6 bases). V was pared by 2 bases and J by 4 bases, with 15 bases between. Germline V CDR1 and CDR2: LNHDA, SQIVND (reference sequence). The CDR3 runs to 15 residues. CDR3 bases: TGTGCCAGTAGTATAAGGGCAGGGGCAGGATACGAGCAGTACTTC. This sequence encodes CASSIRAGAGYEQYF. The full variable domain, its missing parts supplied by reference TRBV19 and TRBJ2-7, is DGGITQSPKYLFRKEGQNVTLSCEQNLNHDAMYWYRQDPGQGLRLIYYSQIVNDFQKGDIAEGYSVSREKKESFPLTVTSAQKNPTAFYLCASSIRAGAGYEQYFGPGTRLTVT.

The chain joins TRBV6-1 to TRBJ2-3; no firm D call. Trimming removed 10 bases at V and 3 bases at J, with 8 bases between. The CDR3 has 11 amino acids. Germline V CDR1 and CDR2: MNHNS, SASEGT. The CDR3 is CATTPTDTQYF. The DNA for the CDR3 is TGTGCCACCACACCAACAGATACGCAGTATTTT.

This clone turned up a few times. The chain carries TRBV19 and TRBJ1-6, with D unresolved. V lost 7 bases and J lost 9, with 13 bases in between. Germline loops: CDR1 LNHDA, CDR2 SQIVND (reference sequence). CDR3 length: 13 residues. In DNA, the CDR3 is TGTGCCAGTAACGGTTATTCCGTTTCACCCCTCCACTTT. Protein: CASNGYSVSPLHF.

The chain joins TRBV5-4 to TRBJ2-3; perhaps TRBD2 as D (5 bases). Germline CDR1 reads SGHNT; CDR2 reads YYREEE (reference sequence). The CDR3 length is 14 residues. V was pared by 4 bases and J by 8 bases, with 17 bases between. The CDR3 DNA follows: TGTGCCAGCAGCCCACGCCTCGGTGGAGGTACGCAGTATTTT. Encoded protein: CASSPRLGGGTQYF.

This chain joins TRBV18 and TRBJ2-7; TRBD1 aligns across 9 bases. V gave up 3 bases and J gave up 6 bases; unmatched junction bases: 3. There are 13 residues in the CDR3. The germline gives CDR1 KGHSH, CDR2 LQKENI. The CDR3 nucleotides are TGTGCCAGCTCACCGGACAGGGGTGGCGAGCAGTACTTC. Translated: CASSPDRGGEQYF. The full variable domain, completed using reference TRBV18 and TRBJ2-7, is NAGVMQNPRHLVRRRGQEARLRCSPMKGHSHVYWYRQLPEEGLKFMVYLQKENIIDESGMPKERFSAEFPKEGPSILRIQQVVRGDSAAYFCASSPDRGGEQYFGPGTRLTVT.

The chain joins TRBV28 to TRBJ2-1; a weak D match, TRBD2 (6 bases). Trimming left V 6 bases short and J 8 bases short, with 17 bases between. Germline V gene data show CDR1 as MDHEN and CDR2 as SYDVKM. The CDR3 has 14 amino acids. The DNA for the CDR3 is TGTGCCAGCAGAAGAGGGACGGGGGAGCATGAGCAGTTCTTC. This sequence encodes CASRRGTGEHEQFF.

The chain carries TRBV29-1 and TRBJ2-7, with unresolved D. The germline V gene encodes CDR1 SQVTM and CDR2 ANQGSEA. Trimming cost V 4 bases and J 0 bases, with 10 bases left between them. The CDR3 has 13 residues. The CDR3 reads CSVAPASSYEQYF. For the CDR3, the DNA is TGCAGCGTTGCTCCCGCCAGCTCCTACGAGCAGTACTTC.

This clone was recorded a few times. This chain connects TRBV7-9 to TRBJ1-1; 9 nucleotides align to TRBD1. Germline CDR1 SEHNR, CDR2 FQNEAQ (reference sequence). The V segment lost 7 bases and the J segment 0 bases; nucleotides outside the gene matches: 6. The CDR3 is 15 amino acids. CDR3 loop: CASIEQGAMNTEAFF. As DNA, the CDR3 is TGTGCCAGCATCGAACAGGGGGCGATGAACACTGAAGCTTTCTTT.

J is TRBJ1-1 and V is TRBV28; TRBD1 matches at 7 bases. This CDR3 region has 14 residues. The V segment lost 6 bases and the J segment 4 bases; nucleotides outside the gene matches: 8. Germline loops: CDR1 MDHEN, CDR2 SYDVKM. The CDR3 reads CASSPPDRVTEAFF. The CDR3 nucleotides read TGTGCCAGCAGCCCCCCCGACAGGGTCACTGAAGCTTTCTTT.

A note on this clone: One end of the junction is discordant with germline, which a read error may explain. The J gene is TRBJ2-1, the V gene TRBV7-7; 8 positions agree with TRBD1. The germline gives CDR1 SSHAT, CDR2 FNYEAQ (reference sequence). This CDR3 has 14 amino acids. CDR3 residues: CASSPGTGSAEQFF. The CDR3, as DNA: TGTGCTAGCAGCCCCGGGACAGGCTCCGCTGAGCAGTTCTTC.

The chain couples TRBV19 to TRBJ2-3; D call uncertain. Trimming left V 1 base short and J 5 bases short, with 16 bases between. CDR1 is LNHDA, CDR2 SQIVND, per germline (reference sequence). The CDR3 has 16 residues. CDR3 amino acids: CASSIGGVVLLDTQYF. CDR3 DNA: TGTGCCAGTAGTATAGGCGGCGTGGTGTTACTAGATACGCAGTATTTT. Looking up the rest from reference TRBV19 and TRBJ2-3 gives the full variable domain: DGGITQSPKYLFRKEGQNVTLSCEQNLNHDAMYWYRQDPGQGLRLIYYSQIVNDFQKGDIAEGYSVSREKKESFPLTVTSAQKNPTAFYLCASSIGGVVLLDTQYFGPGTRLTVL.

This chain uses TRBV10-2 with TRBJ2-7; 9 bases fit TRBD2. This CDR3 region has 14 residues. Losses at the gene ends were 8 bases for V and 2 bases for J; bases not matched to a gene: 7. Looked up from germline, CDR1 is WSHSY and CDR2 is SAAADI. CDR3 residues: CASCGGLAPYEQYF. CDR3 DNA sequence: TGCGCCAGCTGCGGAGGACTAGCGCCCTACGAGCAGTACTTC.

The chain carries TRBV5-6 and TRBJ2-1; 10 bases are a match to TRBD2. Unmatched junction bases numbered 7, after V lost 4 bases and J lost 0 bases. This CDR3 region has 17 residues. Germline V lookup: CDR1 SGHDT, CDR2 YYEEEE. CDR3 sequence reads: CASSHPGLADSYNEQFF. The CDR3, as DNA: TGTGCCAGCAGCCATCCCGGACTAGCGGACTCCTACAATGAGCAGTTCTTC. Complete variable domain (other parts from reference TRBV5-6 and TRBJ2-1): DAGVTQSPTHLIKTRGQQVTLRCSPKSGHDTVSWYQQALGQGPQFIFQYYEEEERQRGNFPDRFSGHQFPNYSSELNVNALLLGDSALYLCASSHPGLADSYNEQFFGPGTRLTVL.

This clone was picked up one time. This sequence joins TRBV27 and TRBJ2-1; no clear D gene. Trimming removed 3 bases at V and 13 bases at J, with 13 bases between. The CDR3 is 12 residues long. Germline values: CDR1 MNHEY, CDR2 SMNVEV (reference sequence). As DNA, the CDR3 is TGTGCCAGCAGTTTGGTTATAGAAGATCAGTTCTTC. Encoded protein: CASSLVIEDQFF.

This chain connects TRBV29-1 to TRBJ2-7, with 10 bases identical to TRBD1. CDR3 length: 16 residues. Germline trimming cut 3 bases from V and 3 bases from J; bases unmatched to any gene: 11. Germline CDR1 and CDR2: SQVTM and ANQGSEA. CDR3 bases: TGCAGCGTTGAGGGGGAGACAGGGGGCAATCTCTACGAGCAGTACTTC. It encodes CSVEGETGGNLYEQYF.

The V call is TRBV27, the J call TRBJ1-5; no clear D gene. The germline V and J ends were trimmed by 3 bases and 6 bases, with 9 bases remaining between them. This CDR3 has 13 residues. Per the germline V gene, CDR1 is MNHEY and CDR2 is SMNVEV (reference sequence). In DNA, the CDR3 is TGTGCCAGCAGTTTGGCCAACAGTCAGCCCCAGCATTTT. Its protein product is CASSLANSQPQHF.

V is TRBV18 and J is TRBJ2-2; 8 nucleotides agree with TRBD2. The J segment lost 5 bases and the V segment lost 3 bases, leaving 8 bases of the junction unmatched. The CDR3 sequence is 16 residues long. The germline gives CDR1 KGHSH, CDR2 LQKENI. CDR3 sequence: CASSPLPGGETGELFF. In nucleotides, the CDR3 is TGTGCCAGCTCACCCCTCCCGGGGGGGGAAACCGGGGAGCTGTTTTTT.

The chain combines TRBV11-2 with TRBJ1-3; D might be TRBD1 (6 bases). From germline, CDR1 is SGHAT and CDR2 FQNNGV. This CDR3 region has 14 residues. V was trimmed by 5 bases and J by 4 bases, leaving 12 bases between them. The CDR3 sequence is CASSPRTAGNTIYF. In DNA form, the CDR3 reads TGTGCCAGCAGCCCGAGGACAGCCGGAAACACCATATATTTT.

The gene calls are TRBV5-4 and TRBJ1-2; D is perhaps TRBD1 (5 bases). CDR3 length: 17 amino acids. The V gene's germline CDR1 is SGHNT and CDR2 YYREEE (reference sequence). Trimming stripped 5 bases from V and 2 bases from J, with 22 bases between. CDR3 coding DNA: TGTGCCAGCAGAAACGGAGGGCGGCAGGGCAACAACTATGGCTACACCTTC. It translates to CASRNGGRQGNNYGYTF.

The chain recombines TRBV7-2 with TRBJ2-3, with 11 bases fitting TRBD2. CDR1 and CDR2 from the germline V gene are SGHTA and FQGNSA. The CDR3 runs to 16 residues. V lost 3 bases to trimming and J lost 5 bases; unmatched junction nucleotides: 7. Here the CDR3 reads CASSFLAGGVVDTQYF. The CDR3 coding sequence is TGTGCCAGCAGCTTTTTAGCGGGAGGGGTCGTAGATACGCAGTATTTT.

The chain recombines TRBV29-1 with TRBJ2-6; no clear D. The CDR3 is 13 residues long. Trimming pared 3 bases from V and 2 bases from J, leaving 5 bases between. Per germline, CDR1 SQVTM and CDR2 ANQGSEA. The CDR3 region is CSVDLAGANVLTF. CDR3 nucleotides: TGCAGCGTTGACCTCGCTGGGGCCAACGTCCTGACTTTC.

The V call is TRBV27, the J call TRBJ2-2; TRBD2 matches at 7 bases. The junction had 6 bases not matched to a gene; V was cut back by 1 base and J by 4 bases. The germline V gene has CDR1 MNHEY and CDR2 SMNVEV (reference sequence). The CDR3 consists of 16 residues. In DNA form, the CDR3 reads TGTGCCAGCAGTTTATGGGGGGGTATCAGCACCGGGGAGCTGTTTTTT. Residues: CASSLWGGISTGELFF.

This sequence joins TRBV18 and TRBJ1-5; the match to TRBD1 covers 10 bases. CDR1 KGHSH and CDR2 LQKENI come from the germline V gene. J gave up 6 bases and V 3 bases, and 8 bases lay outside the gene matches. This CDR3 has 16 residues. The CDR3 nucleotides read TGTGCCAGCTCACCGTCACGACAGGGGGCAAGTCAGCCCCAGCATTTT. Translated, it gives CASSPSRQGASQPQHF.